This T cell receptor beta chain originates from a study of cytomegalovirus exposure and HLA in healthy donors. For the study at large: Across more than 350 genotyped donors, more than 75% landed in the Caucasian-associated ancestry cluster. General study results and limits: A later analysis revealed that TCR association rates differed between HLA loci, peaking at DRB1 and bottoming out at HLA-C.

Participants comprised healthy donors of bone marrow. This PCR relied on a set of 60 Vbeta primers and 13 Jbeta primers. Methods used by the authors: Later, an analysis found around 77 million unique TCR beta chains, and 10 million to 11 million of these were shared. TCRdb's table, derived via immunoSEQ multiplex PCR, lists solely in-frame clones and lacks some. That table gives V, J and clone size, and the DNA gave D and trimming. The sample includes about 150,000 clones, about 80% of them seen just once. About this clone itself: Its antigen is as yet unknown.

This sequence was found in a man aged 25 to 45 in good health and CMV-seropositive. Specimen: PBMCs.

CDR3 in amino acids: CASSSRDRTNEKLFF. The CDR3 DNA sequence: TGTGCCAGCAGCTCGCGGGACAGAACTAATGAAAAACTGTTTTTT. The chain is built from TRBV7-9 and TRBJ1-4; 7 positions agree with TRBD1. The CDR3 consists of 15 residues. J gave up 1 base and V 4 bases, and 3 bases lay outside the gene matches. CDR1 is SEHNR and CDR2 is FQNEAQ in the germline V gene (reference sequence).